The 29 T cell receptor beta chains reported below all come from one sample, sequenced in a study of graft-versus-host responses after intestinal transplantation. Method: immunoSEQ multiplex PCR; TCRdb's copy keeps in-frame clones and lacks some. The table has roughly 50,000 clones, 91% seen once; the top ten hold over 4.5%. The source material was PBMCs, sampled about 93 weeks after intestinal transplant. Every receptor here comes from a human patient who received an intestinal transplant, so some T cells may come from the graft donor.

The chain carries TRBV4-2 and TRBJ1-2; D remains unclear. From germline, CDR1 is LGHNA and CDR2 YNFKEQ. CDR3 length equals 16 residues. Trimming took 0 bases from V and 4 from J, leaving 15 bases between them. The DNA for the CDR3 is TGTGCCAGCAGCCAAGATCAGTCATTGAGTCCCTATGGCTACACCTTC. It translates to CASSQDQSLSPYGYTF.

The chain employs TRBV27 and TRBJ1-5; D possibly corresponds to TRBD1 (5 bases). The CDR3 runs 14 residues. The germline V gene encodes CDR1 MNHEY and CDR2 SMNVEV (reference sequence). Trimming left V 1 base short and J 5 bases short, with 9 bases between. CDR3 residues: CASSLWGEDQPQHF. The CDR3 DNA sequence: TGTGCCAGCAGTTTATGGGGGGAAGATCAGCCCCAGCATTTT.

This clone was detected only once. This rearrangement joins TRBV11-3 to TRBJ2-1; TRBD2 aligns across 12 bases. This CDR3 spans 19 amino acids. Germline trimming cut 1 base from V and 16 bases from J; bases unmatched to any gene: 23. Germline-derived CDR1 and CDR2 are SGHNT and YENEEA. The CDR3 loop is CASSLAGLAGGSRTPASFF. Here the CDR3 DNA reads TGTGCCAGCAGCTTAGCGGGGCTAGCGGGGGGGTCCCGTACCCCCGCGAGCTTCTTC.

The gene calls are TRBV11-3 and TRBJ1-3; D gene uncertain. This CDR3 comprises 16 residues. V was clipped by 7 bases and J by 2 bases, with 18 bases between them. In germline, CDR1 is SGHNT, CDR2 YENEEA. Here the CDR3 DNA reads TGTGCCAGCAAAAGGAAAGGCCTCGACCCTGGAAACACCATATATTTT. It encodes CASKRKGLDPGNTIYF.

The gene calls are TRBV7-2 and TRBJ1-4, with TRBD1 as a possible D gene (5 bases). V dropped 4 bases and J dropped 8 bases, with 14 bases sitting between them. Germline-derived CDR1 and CDR2 are SGHTA and FQGNSA. CDR3 length: 14 residues. The CDR3 loop reads CASSWRQGGEKLFF. The CDR3 nucleotides are TGTGCCAGCAGCTGGAGGCAGGGAGGAGAAAAACTGTTTTTT.

The genes are TRBV5-5 and TRBJ2-7; 7 nucleotides agree with TRBD1. Germline CDR1 reads SGHKS; CDR2 reads YYEKEE (reference sequence). CDR3 length equals 13 residues. Unmatched junction bases numbered 6, after V lost 2 bases and J lost 7 bases. CDR3 DNA sequence: TGTGCCAGCAGCTTACAGGGGTTAATGGAGCAGTACTTC. Translation: CASSLQGLMEQYF. The variable domain in full, completed from reference TRBV5-5 and TRBJ2-7, reads DAGVTQSPTHLIKTRGQQVTLRCSPISGHKSVSWYQQVLGQGPQFIFQYYEKEERGRGNFPDRFSARQFPNYSSELNVNALLLGDSALYLCASSLQGLMEQYFGPGTRLTVT.

The CDR3 DNA reads as TGTGCCAGCAGGGCGGACTCACTGCAAGAGACCCAGTACTTC. Translated: CASRADSLQETQYF. The rearrangement uses TRBV11-3 and TRBJ2-5, with D tentatively TRBD2 (5 bases). The CDR3 length is 14 residues. CDR1 and CDR2 (germline): SGHNT, YENEEA. Trimming stripped 6 bases from V and 2 bases from J, with 13 bases between. The whole variable domain, remainder taken from reference TRBV11-3 and TRBJ2-5, is EAGVVQSPRYKIIEKKQPVAFWCNPISGHNTLYWYLQNLGQGPELLIRYENEEAVDDSQLPKDRFSAERLKGVDSTLKIQPAELGDSAVYLCASRADSLQETQYFGPGTRLLVL.

The genes are TRBV5-1 and TRBJ2-3; 8 nucleotides line up with TRBD2. CDR1 and CDR2 from the germline V gene are SGHRS and YFSETQ. With 4 bases clipped from V and 2 bases from J, the junction kept 3 bases outside the gene matches. The length of the CDR3 is 14 residues. CDR3 DNA: TGCGCCAGCAGCCCCGGGGGGGACACAGATACGCAGTATTTT. Translation gives CASSPGGDTDTQYF.

This chain connects TRBV5-4 to TRBJ2-7; 7 bases are shared with TRBD1. V shed 3 bases and J 5 bases; nucleotides not matched to a gene: 14. CDR1 is SGHNT, CDR2 YYREEE, per germline (reference sequence). The CDR3 sequence is 16 residues long. CDR3 residues: CASSSGIRYRGHEQYF. The DNA of the CDR3 is TGTGCCAGCAGCTCAGGGATTCGCTACAGGGGACACGAGCAGTACTTC.

The chain recombines TRBV7-8 with TRBJ1-3; no firm D call. In germline, CDR1 is SGHVS, CDR2 FQNEAQ. Deletions cut 4 bases from V and 9 bases from J, with 19 bases between. The length of the CDR3 is 15 residues. As DNA, the CDR3 is TGTGCCAGCAGCTCGACCCCGGATGCATGGGGCACCATATATTTT. Protein: CASSSTPDAWGTIYF.

The chain recombines TRBV7-3 with TRBJ2-3; 8 bases fit TRBD2. J gave up 1 base and V 6 bases, and 6 bases lay outside the gene matches. Germline values: CDR1 SGHTA, CDR2 FQGTGA. This CDR3 region has 15 residues. CDR3 region: CASRFSGDRTDTQYF. The CDR3 coding sequence is TGTGCCAGCAGGTTTAGCGGGGACCGCACAGATACGCAGTATTTT.

A note on this clone: Other nucleotide sequences in the sample specify the same CDR3. This rearrangement joins TRBV5-6 to TRBJ1-2; D is uncertain. Germline V gene data show CDR1 as SGHDT and CDR2 as YYEEEE. This CDR3 region has 12 residues. Trimming took 0 bases from V and 6 from J, leaving 6 bases between them. CDR3 protein: CASSLAGDGYTF. CDR3 bases: TGTGCCAGCAGCTTGGCCGGGGATGGCTACACCTTC. Using reference TRBV5-6 and TRBJ1-2 for the parts outside the CDR3, the full variable domain is DAGVTQSPTHLIKTRGQQVTLRCSPKSGHDTVSWYQQALGQGPQFIFQYYEEEERQRGNFPDRFSGHQFPNYSSELNVNALLLGDSALYLCASSLAGDGYTFGSGTRLTVV.

The chain links TRBV2 to TRBJ1-2, with D perhaps matching TRBD1 (5 bases). With 6 bases removed from V and 8 bases from J, the gap between germline ends came to 13 bases. Germline lookup yields CDR1 SNHLY and CDR2 FYNNEI. This CDR3 has 12 amino acids. CDR3: CASREGIFGYTF. The DNA of the CDR3 is TGTGCCAGCAGGGAGGGGATCTTCGGCTACACCTTC.

DNA of the CDR3: TGTGCCATCAGTGACTTGGCGGGACTTTGGAGTGGAAACTATGGCTACACCTTC. Amino acids: CAISDLAGLWSGNYGYTF. The rearrangement joins TRBV10-3 to TRBJ1-2, with D possibly TRBD1 on 5 matching bases. V was shortened by 3 bases and J by 2 bases, with 22 bases between the two germline ends. The CDR3 is 18 amino acids. From germline, CDR1 is ENHRY and CDR2 SYGVKD.

This chain connects TRBV10-3 to TRBJ1-5; a weak D match, TRBD1 (5 bases). The germline V gene encodes CDR1 ENHRY and CDR2 SYGVKD. V was pared by 3 bases and J by 5 bases, with 11 bases between. This CDR3 is built from 14 residues. The CDR3 region has the DNA TGTGCCATCAGTGAACGGGGGTCGTATCAGCCCCAGCATTTT. It yields the protein CAISERGSYQPQHF.

This chain joins TRBV7-8 and TRBJ1-1, with a possible D match to TRBD1 (6 bases). The CDR3 sequence is 14 residues long. Germline V CDR1 and CDR2: SGHVS, FQNEAQ. V was shortened by 2 bases and J by 2 bases, with 9 bases between the two germline ends. The CDR3 DNA reads as TGTGCCAGCAGCTTAATGGGGGGCAACACTGAAGCTTTCTTT. It is translated as CASSLMGGNTEAFF. Together with reference TRBV7-8 and TRBJ1-1, the CDR3 gives the full variable domain: GAGVSQSPRYKVAKRGQDVALRCDPISGHVSLFWYQQALGQGPEFLTYFQNEAQLDKSGLPSDRFFAERPEGSVSTLKIQRTQQEDSAVYLCASSLMGGNTEAFFGQGTRLTVV.

The chain employs TRBV7-3 and TRBJ2-2; TRBD2 agrees at 8 bases. J lost 0 bases, V lost 1 base, and 4 bases had no gene match. Per germline, CDR1 SGHTA and CDR2 FQGTGA. This CDR3 spans 17 amino acids. CDR3 sequence (DNA): TGTGCCAGCAGCTTAAAAGCGGGGGCCGCGAACACCGGGGAGCTGTTTTTT. It is translated as CASSLKAGAANTGELFF.

J is TRBJ2-7 and V is TRBV6-6; D perhaps matches TRBD2 (5 bases). Germline-derived CDR1 and CDR2 are MNHNY and SVGAGI (reference sequence). V lost 3 bases to trimming and J lost 7 bases, with 13 bases between them. The CDR3 sequence is 13 residues long. The CDR3 sequence: CASSYLAPGEQYF. The CDR3 nucleotides are TGTGCCAGCAGTTATTTAGCGCCGGGAGAGCAGTACTTC.

The V gene is TRBV7-8, the J gene TRBJ2-1, with D perhaps TRBD1 (6 bases). Trimming left V 11 bases short and J 2 bases short, with 16 bases between. Germline lookup yields CDR1 SGHVS and CDR2 FQNEAQ. The CDR3 is 14 amino acids. This CDR3 is CAVQGTGTYNEQFF. CDR3 sequence (DNA): TGTGCCGTCCAGGGGACCGGGACCTACAATGAGCAGTTCTTC.

This clone was detected once. The chain joins TRBV9 to TRBJ1-2; D perhaps matches TRBD1 (6 bases). V was pared by 0 bases and J by 2 bases, with 11 bases between. The CDR3 extends over 15 amino acids. Germline V gene data show CDR1 as SGDLS and CDR2 as YYNGEE. The CDR3 DNA sequence: TGTGCCAGCAGCGTAGCGTTGCAGGGGAACTATGGCTACACCTTC. This translates into CASSVALQGNYGYTF.

The J gene is TRBJ2-3, the V gene TRBV21-1; the table's TRBD1 call for D was not verified on the DNA. TRBV21-1 is an annotated pseudogene. CDR3 size: 12 residues. The CDR3 loop is CARTGHDVPQYF. Here the CDR3 DNA reads TGTGCCAGGACAGGGCACGATGTTCCGCAGTATTTT.

The chain is built from TRBV9 and TRBJ2-7; D is unresolved. V dropped 3 bases and J dropped 7 bases, with 14 bases sitting between them. This CDR3 has 13 amino acids. Germline CDR1 reads SGDLS; CDR2 reads YYNGEE. In nucleotides, the CDR3 is TGTGCCAGCAGCGGTCAAGTCGCCTCTGAGCAGTACTTC. Amino acid sequence: CASSGQVASEQYF.

This chain uses TRBV5-4 with TRBJ2-6; TRBD2 matches 7 bases. Trimming took 3 bases from V and 3 from J; bases not matched to a gene: 6. The germline gives CDR1 SGHNT, CDR2 YYREEE (reference sequence). CDR3 length equals 16 residues. CDR3 coding DNA: TGTGCCAGCAGCTGGGAGGGCGGACGTGGGGCCAACGTCCTGACTTTC. Residues: CASSWEGGRGANVLTF.

This sequence joins TRBV27 and TRBJ2-5; 10 positions agree with TRBD1. Trimming took 6 bases from V and 6 from J; bases not matched to a gene: 4. The CDR3 spans 13 residues. Germline-derived CDR1 and CDR2 are MNHEY and SMNVEV (reference sequence). For the CDR3, the DNA is TGTGCCAGCAGCCTGGGACAGGGGAAGACCCAGTACTTC. Translation: CASSLGQGKTQYF.

The chain is built from TRBV2 and TRBJ2-1; TRBD1 matches 7 bases. After removal of 8 bases from V and 3 bases from J, the junction contained 7 bases not matched to a gene. The CDR3 has 14 amino acids. Germline CDR1 is SNHLY and CDR2 is FYNNEI. The CDR3 loop is CASGIGQDYNEQFF. In DNA, the CDR3 is TGTGCCAGCGGGATAGGACAGGACTACAATGAGCAGTTCTTC.

The chain has TRBV18 and TRBJ2-1; D is unresolved. V lost 5 bases to trimming and J lost 5 bases, with 4 bases between them. The germline V gene has CDR1 KGHSH and CDR2 LQKENI. This CDR3 contains 11 residues. The CDR3 DNA sequence: TGTGCCAGCTCATGGAACAATGAGCAGTTCTTC. It specifies CASSWNNEQFF.

The J gene is TRBJ2-1, the V gene TRBV7-8; 9 bases are shared with TRBD1. Per germline, CDR1 SGHVS and CDR2 FQNEAQ. V was clipped by 6 bases and J by 8 bases; unmatched bases: 8. This CDR3 region has 14 residues. This chain's CDR3 is CASRSLRDRDEQFF. In DNA form, the CDR3 reads TGTGCCAGCAGATCTCTCCGGGACAGGGATGAGCAGTTCTTC.

The genes are TRBV19 and TRBJ1-6; 7 bases are a match to TRBD1. Germline CDR1 reads LNHDA; CDR2 reads SQIVND (reference sequence). There are 15 residues in the CDR3. V was clipped by 11 bases and J by 1 base; unmatched bases: 8. This CDR3 reads CASQGEASYNSPLHF. The CDR3 nucleotides read TGTGCCTCTCAGGGGGAAGCTTCCTATAATTCACCCCTCCACTTT.

The chain has TRBV12-5 and TRBJ2-5, with unresolved D. The V end was cut by 3 bases, the J end by 5 bases, with 7 bases between. The CDR3 spans 12 residues. In germline, CDR1 is LGHNT, CDR2 FRNRAP. The chain's CDR3 is CASGLRPETQYF. The CDR3 DNA reads as TGTGCTAGTGGTTTACGTCCGGAGACCCAGTACTTC.